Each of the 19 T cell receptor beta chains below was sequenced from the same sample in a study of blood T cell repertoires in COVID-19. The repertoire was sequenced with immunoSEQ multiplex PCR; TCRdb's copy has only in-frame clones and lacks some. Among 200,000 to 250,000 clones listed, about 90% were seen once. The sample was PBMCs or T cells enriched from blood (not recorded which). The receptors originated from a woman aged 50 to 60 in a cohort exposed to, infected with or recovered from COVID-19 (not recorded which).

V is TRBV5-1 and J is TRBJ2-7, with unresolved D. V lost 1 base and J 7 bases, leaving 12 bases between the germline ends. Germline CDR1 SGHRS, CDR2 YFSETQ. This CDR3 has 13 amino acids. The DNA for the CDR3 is TGCGCCAGCAGCTTGACTCCAGGTTCGGAGCAGTACTTC. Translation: CASSLTPGSEQYF.

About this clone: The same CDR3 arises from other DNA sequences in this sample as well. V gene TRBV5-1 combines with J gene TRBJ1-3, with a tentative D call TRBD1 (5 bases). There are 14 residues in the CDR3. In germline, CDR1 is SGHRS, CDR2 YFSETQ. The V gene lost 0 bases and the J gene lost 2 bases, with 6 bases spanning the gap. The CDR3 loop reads CASSLVGAGNTIYF. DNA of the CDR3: TGCGCCAGCAGCTTGGTAGGGGCTGGAAACACCATATATTTT. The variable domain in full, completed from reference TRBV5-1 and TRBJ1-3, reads KAGVTQTPRYLIKTRGQQVTLSCSPISGHRSVSWYQQTPGQGLQFLFEYFSETQRNKGNFPGRFSGRQFSNSRSEMNVSTLELGDSALYLCASSLVGAGNTIYFGEGSWLTVV.

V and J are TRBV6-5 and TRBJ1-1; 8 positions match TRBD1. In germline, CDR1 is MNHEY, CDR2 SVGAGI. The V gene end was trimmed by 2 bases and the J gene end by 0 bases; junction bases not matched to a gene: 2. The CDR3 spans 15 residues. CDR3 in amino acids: CASSYGGQVNTEAFF. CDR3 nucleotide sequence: TGTGCCAGCAGTTACGGGGGACAGGTGAACACTGAAGCTTTCTTT.

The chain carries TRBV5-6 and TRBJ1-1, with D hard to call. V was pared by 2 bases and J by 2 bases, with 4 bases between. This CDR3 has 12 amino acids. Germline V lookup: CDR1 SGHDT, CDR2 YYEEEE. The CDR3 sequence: CASSFLNTEAFF. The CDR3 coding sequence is TGTGCCAGCAGCTTCCTAAACACTGAAGCTTTCTTT.

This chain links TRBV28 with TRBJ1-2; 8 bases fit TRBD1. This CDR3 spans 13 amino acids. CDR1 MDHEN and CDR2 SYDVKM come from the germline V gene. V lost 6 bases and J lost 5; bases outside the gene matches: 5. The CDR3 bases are TGTGCCAGCAGCAATGACAGGGGATATGGCTACACCTTC. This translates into CASSNDRGYGYTF.

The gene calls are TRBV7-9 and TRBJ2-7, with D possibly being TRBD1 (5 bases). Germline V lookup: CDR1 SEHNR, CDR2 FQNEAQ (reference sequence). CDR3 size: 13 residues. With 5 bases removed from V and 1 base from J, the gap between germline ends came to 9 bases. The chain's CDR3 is CASSQTESYEQYF. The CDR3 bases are TGTGCCAGCAGCCAGACAGAGTCCTACGAGCAGTACTTC.

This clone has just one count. CDR3 DNA sequence: TGTGCCAGCAGGGCCTCAGCGGGGGGGGCCGGGGAGCTGTTTTTT. Amino acid sequence: CASRASAGGAGELFF. The chain uses TRBV2 and TRBJ2-2; 10 bases align to TRBD2. Germline lookup yields CDR1 SNHLY and CDR2 FYNNEI. The length of the CDR3 is 15 residues. V gave up 6 bases and J gave up 6 bases; unmatched junction bases: 7.

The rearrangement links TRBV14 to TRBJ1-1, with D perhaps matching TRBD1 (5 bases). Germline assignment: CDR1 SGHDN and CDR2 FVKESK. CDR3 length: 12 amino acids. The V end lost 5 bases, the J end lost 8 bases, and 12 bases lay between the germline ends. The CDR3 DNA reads TGTGCCAGCAGCTTCCAGGGTCTGGAAGCTTTCTTT. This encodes CASSFQGLEAFF. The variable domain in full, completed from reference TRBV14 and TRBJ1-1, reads EAGVTQFPSHSVIEKGQTVTLRCDPISGHDNLYWYRRVMGKEIKFLLHFVKESKQDESGMPNNRFLAERTGGTYSTLKVQPAELEDSGVYFCASSFQGLEAFFGQGTRLTVV.

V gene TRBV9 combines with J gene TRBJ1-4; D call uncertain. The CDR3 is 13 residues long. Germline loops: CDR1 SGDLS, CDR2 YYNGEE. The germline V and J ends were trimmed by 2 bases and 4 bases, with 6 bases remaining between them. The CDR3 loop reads CASSVNFNEKLFF. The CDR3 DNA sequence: TGTGCCAGCAGCGTTAACTTTAATGAAAAACTGTTTTTT.

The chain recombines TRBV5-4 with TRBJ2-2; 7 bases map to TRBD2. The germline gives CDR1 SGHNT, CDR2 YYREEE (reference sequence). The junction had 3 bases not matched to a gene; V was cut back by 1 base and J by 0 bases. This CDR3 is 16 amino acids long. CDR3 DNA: TGTGCCAGCAGCTTGCCCCTAGCGGCGAACACCGGGGAGCTGTTTTTT. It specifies CASSLPLAANTGELFF.

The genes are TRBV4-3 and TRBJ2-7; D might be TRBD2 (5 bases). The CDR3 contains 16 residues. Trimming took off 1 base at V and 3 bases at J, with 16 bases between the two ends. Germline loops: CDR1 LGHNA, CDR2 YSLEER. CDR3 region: CASSQGPGEYIYEQYF. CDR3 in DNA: TGCGCCAGCAGCCAAGGCCCCGGGGAGTACATCTACGAGCAGTACTTC.

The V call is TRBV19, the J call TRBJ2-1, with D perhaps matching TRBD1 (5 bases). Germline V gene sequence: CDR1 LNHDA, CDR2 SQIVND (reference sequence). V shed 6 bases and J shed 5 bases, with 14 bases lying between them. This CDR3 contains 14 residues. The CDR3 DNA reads TGTGCCAGTAGCAGGGTTTGGAGAGACAATGAGCAGTTCTTC. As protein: CASSRVWRDNEQFF. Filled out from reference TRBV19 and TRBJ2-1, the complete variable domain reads DGGITQSPKYLFRKEGQNVTLSCEQNLNHDAMYWYRQDPGQGLRLIYYSQIVNDFQKGDIAEGYSVSREKKESFPLTVTSAQKNPTAFYLCASSRVWRDNEQFFGPGTRLTVL.

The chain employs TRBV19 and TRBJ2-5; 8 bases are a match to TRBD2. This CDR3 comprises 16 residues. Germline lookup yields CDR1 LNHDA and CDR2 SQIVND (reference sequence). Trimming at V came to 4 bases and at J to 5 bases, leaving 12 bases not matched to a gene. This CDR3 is CASSSPVVGGVETQYF. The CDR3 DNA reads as TGTGCCAGTAGTAGCCCGGTGGTCGGGGGGGTGGAGACCCAGTACTTC.

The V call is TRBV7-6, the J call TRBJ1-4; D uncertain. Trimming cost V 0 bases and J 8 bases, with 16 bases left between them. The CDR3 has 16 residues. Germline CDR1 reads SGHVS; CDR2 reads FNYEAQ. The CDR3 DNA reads TGTGCCAGCAGCTTAGCGTATACCCCCTTGGAGGAAAAACTGTTTTTT. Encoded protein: CASSLAYTPLEEKLFF.

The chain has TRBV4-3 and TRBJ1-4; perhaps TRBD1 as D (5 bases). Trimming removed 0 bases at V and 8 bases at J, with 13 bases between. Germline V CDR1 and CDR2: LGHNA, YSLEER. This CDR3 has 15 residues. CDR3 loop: CASSQDLRGEEKLFF. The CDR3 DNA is TGCGCCAGCAGCCAAGATCTCCGGGGGGAGGAAAAACTGTTTTTT.

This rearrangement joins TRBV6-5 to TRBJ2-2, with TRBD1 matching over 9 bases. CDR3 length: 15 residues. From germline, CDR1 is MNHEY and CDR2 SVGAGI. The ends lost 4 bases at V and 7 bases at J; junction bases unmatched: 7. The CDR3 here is CASSWTGVYDGELFF. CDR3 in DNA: TGTGCCAGCAGTTGGACAGGGGTTTACGACGGGGAGCTGTTTTTT.

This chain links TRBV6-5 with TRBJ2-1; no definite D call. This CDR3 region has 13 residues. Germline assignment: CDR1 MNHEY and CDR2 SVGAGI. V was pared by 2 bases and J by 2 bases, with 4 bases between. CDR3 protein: CASSYTTYNEQFF. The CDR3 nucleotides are TGTGCCAGCAGTTACACAACCTACAATGAGCAGTTCTTC.

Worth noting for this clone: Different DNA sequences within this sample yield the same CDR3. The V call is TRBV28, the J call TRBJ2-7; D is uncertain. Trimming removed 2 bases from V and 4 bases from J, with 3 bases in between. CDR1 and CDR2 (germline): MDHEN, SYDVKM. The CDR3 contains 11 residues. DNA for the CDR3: TGTGCCAGCAGTTTACGTTACGAGCAGTACTTC. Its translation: CASSLRYEQYF.

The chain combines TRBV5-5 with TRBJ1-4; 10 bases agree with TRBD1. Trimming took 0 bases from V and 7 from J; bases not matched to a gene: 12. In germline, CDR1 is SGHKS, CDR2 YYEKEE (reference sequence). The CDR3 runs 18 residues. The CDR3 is CASSLDVGTGALGEKLFF. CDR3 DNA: TGTGCCAGCAGCTTGGATGTCGGGACAGGGGCTCTAGGTGAAAAACTGTTTTTT.